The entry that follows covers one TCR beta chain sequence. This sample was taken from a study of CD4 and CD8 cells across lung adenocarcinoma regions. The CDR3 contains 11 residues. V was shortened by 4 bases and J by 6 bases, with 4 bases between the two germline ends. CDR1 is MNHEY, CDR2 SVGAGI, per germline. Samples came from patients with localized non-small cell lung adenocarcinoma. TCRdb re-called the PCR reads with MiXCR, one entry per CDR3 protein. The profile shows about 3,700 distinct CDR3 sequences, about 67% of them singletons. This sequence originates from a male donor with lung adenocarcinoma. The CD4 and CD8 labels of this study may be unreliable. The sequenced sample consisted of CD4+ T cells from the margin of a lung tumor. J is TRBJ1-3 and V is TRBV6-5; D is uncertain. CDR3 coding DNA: TGTGCCAGCAGTTCGGTAAACACCATATATTTT. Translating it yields CASSSVNTIYF.